This note documents a single TCR beta chain sequence. The specificity of this receptor is unknown. Base qualities are not provided; no much larger clone lies one nucleotide away. The sample originates from a study of blood T cells in healthy people across ages (dated by TCRdb to 2014 to 2015). Regarding the complete study: In model experiments, roughly one uniquely barcoded TCR beta cDNA molecule per two T cells was captured by template switching. To avoid experimental bias, donors of different ages were distributed randomly across sequencing lanes. The donors were divided into four age groups: young (average around 17 years), middle-aged (around 41), aged (approximately 62) and long-lived (82). The study measured age-related changes in TCR beta repertoire diversity using deep sequencing normalized with unique cDNA molecular identifiers. For two donors (one aged 18 to 30 and one aged 80 or older), the study analyzed two additional independent replicas of 1 million unique cDNA reads from the same blood draw.

On the study overall, not on this receptor specifically: Total diversity estimates from one million sequenced T cells were considered lower bounds and underestimates. Observed TCR beta diversity per million T cells fell roughly linearly with age, and a significant reduction was already apparent by age around 39. Because the CMV infection status of the donors was unknown, age-related changes in expanded clonotypes may potentially have been confounded. Compared with the aged group, the long-lived group had more naive CD4+ T cells, fewer expanded clones and increased TCR diversity, suggesting age selection. Since profiling was done on bulk unsorted PBMCs, naive and antigen-experienced compartments could not be conclusively compared. Observed TCR beta diversity correlated strongly with the percentage of naive T cells measured by flow cytometry.

Libraries came from 5' RACE. Instrument on record: Illumina HiSeq 2500. The second PCR ran for about 6 to 12 cycles and used a J-beta primer mix along with a sample-barcoded 5' primer. A unique molecular identifier was introduced onto each TCR beta cDNA molecule by a template-switch 5' adaptor carrying 12 random nucleotides. Each sample yielded at least 2.5 million CDR3-containing paired-end reads. All of the RNA was converted into first-strand cDNA using the Mint cDNA synthesis kit, with a TRBC-specific oligonucleotide serving as the primer. Following uracil-DNA glycosylase treatment, a first 18-cycle PCR with universal primers M1SS and BC2_uni_R was performed on all cDNA. Under the source paper's analysis protocol: For normalization, 1 million high-quality reads were randomly selected from each sample, with every read carrying a distinct molecular identifier. Instead of being binned into consensus sequences, reads with shared molecular identifiers were discarded. MiTCR, with a Q25 quality threshold and the strictest error-elimination algorithm, was used for CDR3 identification, clonotype clustering and error correction. A nonparametric unseen species model using Euler transformation provided a lower-bound estimate of total TCR beta diversity. The raw public reads went through TCRdb reprocessing: fastp at Q25, MiXCR clone calling, in-frame beta chains kept. When rows share a CDR3 protein, they turn into one entry using the most common DNA and genes. What appears here as the V and J calls and clone size reflects TCRdb's work, not the paper's. Counted in this sample were some 710,000 distinct CDR3 sequences; about a fifth of them appeared once. Around a fifth of the sample belongs to the ten largest clones.

The donors were 40 or so Caucasian individuals from Russia, aged roughly 6 to 100 years, who were systemically healthy. Ten milliliters of peripheral blood were collected from each donor into EDTA-treated Vacutainer tubes. Ficoll-Paque density-gradient centrifugation was used to isolate PBMCs, with at least 7 million per sample. Total RNA was extracted from PBMCs with Trizol reagent, with at least 5.5 micrograms obtained per sample. For every donor, an aliquot of PBMCs went through flow cytometry to measure the percentages of naive CD45RAhigh/CD27high T cells. Sequenced material: blood. This receptor was taken from an older man in good health.

In nucleotides, the sequence is TGTGCCAGCAGTGGCTTATTAGGGAGTGAAGCTTTCTTT. Its product reads: CASSGLLGSEAFF. In this chain, TRBV25-1 is recombined with TRBJ1-1, with no D gene named confidently. From the cysteine up to the phenylalanine, the CDR3 has a length of 13 residues. CDR3 DNA only is kept here, 39 bases in frame from base 1. The germline V gene supplies CDR1 MGHDK and CDR2 SYGVNS. V is pared back by 4 bases and J by 7 bases, with 13 bases lying between the germline termini. Where the CDR3 stops, the reference TRBV25-1 and TRBJ1-1 genes take over; the full variable domain is EADIYQTPRYLVIGTGKKITLECSQTMGHDKMYWYQQDPGMELHLIHYSYGVNSTEKGDLSSESTVSRIRTEHFPLTLESARPSHTSQYLCASSGLLGSEAFFGQGTRLTVV.